This entry lists 26 T cell receptor beta chains sequenced from one sample in a study of CD8 T cells in ankylosing spondylitis. Study-wide results and caveats: It appeared that ankylosing spondylitis blood was characterized by a TCR beta motif of several highly homologous variants.

The antigens these receptors bind are not known. TCRdb used MiXCR to reprocess the 5' RACE reads, holding one entry per CDR3 protein. The sample records approximately 500,000 distinct CDR3 sequences, roughly 13% being singletons. Specimen: blood, either unsorted or a sorted T cell fraction (not recorded which). The receptors were gathered from a male donor with ankylosing spondylitis.

In regard to this clonotype: Just one base apart from a much larger clone, this may be a read error. The gene calls are TRBV14 and TRBJ2-1, with TRBD2 matching 9 bases. Germline lookup yields CDR1 SGHDN and CDR2 FVKESK. This CDR3 is built from 14 residues. V shed 4 bases, J shed 8 bases, and the junction held 6 bases outside the gene matches. CDR3 sequence (DNA): TGTGCCAGCAGCCTGGGCGGGACTAGCTATGAGCAGTTCTTC. Amino acid sequence: CASSLGGTSYEQFF.

This chain links TRBV20-1 with TRBJ1-2; D remains ambiguous. The CDR3 contains 11 residues. CDR1 is DFQATT and CDR2 is SNEGSKA in the germline V gene (reference sequence). V lost 6 bases to trimming and J lost 8 bases, with 13 bases between them. CDR3 coding DNA: TGCAGTGCGGCAGGCCAAGGAGGCTACACCTTC. Protein sequence: CSAAGQGGYTF.

The V gene is TRBV7-2, the J gene TRBJ2-4; D tentatively fits TRBD1 or TRBD2 (6 bases each). Trimming stripped 5 bases from V and 4 bases from J, with 21 bases between. This CDR3 is 17 amino acids long. Germline values: CDR1 SGHTA, CDR2 FQGNSA. CDR3 region: CASSPGALHGGKNIQYF. The DNA for the CDR3 is TGTGCCAGCAGCCCAGGGGCTCTGCATGGAGGGAAAAACATTCAGTACTTC.

The V call is TRBV3-1, the J call TRBJ2-7; maybe TRBD1 (6 bases). Trimming pared 1 base from V and 7 bases from J, leaving 14 bases between. Looked up from germline, CDR1 is LGHDT and CDR2 is YNNKEL (reference sequence). This CDR3 contains 14 residues. Here the CDR3 reads CASSQVPGAGEQYV. CDR3 coding DNA: TGTGCCAGCAGCCAAGTTCCAGGGGCCGGGGAGCAGTACGTC.

This clonotype came up a few times. This rearrangement joins TRBV7-9 to TRBJ1-1; 7 nucleotides match TRBD1. The length of the CDR3 is 15 residues. The germline V gene encodes CDR1 SEHNR and CDR2 FQNEAQ (reference sequence). V shed 6 bases and J 1 base; nucleotides not matched to a gene: 8. The CDR3 DNA sequence: TGTGCCAGCAGTCCTGTGGCAGGGGGGAACACTGAAGCTTTCTTT. Its protein product is CASSPVAGGNTEAFF.

This clonotype turned up a few times. This chain uses TRBV4-2 with TRBJ1-5, with 10 nucleotides matching TRBD1. Looked up from germline, CDR1 is LGHNA and CDR2 is YNFKEQ. After removal of 1 base from V and 6 bases from J, the junction contained 3 bases not matched to a gene. The CDR3 has 15 amino acids. The CDR3 here is CASSQGDRGGQPQHF. In nucleotides, the CDR3 is TGTGCCAGCAGCCAAGGGGACAGGGGAGGTCAGCCCCAGCATTTT.

This rearrangement joins TRBV12-3 or TRBV12-4 to TRBJ1-1; 7 bases align to TRBD1. V lost 6 bases and J lost 3; bases outside the gene matches: 22. CDR3 length: 19 amino acids. The CDR3 sequence is CASSTKTRPQGSGDTEAFF. In nucleotides, the CDR3 is TGTGCCAGCAGCACCAAAACGAGGCCACAGGGGTCCGGGGACACTGAAGCTTTCTTT.

This clonotype was found many times. V and J are TRBV7-2 and TRBJ2-3; D is possibly TRBD1 (5 bases). CDR3 length equals 13 residues. V lost 2 bases and J 8 bases, leaving 11 bases between the germline ends. CDR1 and CDR2 from the germline V gene are SGHTA and FQGNSA. CDR3 in amino acids: CASSLSNRGTQYF. As DNA, the CDR3 is TGTGCCAGCAGCTTATCCAATAGGGGTACGCAGTATTTT.

This clonotype was recorded many times. The genes are TRBV7-9 and TRBJ1-1; D ambiguous. The length of the CDR3 is 16 residues. Germline values: CDR1 SEHNR, CDR2 FQNEAQ (reference sequence). Trimming removed 4 bases at V and 0 bases at J, with 15 bases between. The CDR3 protein is CASSSSEGKMNTEAFF. The CDR3 nucleotides read TGTGCCAGCAGCTCCTCGGAAGGGAAGATGAACACTGAAGCTTTCTTT. Combining the CDR3 with reference TRBV7-9 and TRBJ1-1 gives the whole variable domain DTGVSQNPRHKITKRGQNVTFRCDPISEHNRLYWYRQTLGQGPEFLTYFQNEAQLEKSRLLSDRFSAERPKGSFSTLEIQRTEQGDSAMYLCASSSSEGKMNTEAFFGQGTRLTVV.

This clonotype was observed once. The chain employs TRBV20-1 and TRBJ2-7; 8 positions agree with TRBD1. CDR3 length equals 14 residues. J gave up 5 bases and V 6 bases, and 12 bases lay outside the gene matches. Germline lookup yields CDR1 DFQATT and CDR2 SNEGSKA (reference sequence). The CDR3 reads CSAGGGQGVDEQYF. The CDR3 nucleotides read TGCAGTGCCGGAGGTGGACAGGGCGTGGACGAGCAGTACTTC.

The sample holds a few counts of this clonotype. This chain joins TRBV5-1 and TRBJ1-3; D gene unclear. The V end was cut by 4 bases, the J end by 2 bases, with 16 bases between. The CDR3 consists of 16 residues. Per germline, CDR1 SGHRS and CDR2 YFSETQ. In nucleotides, the CDR3 is TGCGCCAGCAGCGCCGAACCCAGGTGGGCTGGAAACACCATATATTTT. Protein product: CASSAEPRWAGNTIYF.

The chain is built from TRBV6-1 and TRBJ2-1, with 10 bases aligning to TRBD2. Germline-derived CDR1 and CDR2 are MNHNS and SASEGT. The ends lost 6 bases at V and 6 bases at J; junction bases unmatched: 5. The CDR3 contains 14 residues. The CDR3 protein is CASRPGLAFNEQFF. As DNA, the CDR3 is TGTGCCAGCAGGCCGGGACTAGCGTTCAATGAGCAGTTCTTC.

The chain combines TRBV7-2 with TRBJ2-7; D not certain. CDR1 and CDR2 (germline): SGHTA, FQGNSA. V lost 1 base and J 1 base, leaving 5 bases between the germline ends. The length of the CDR3 is 13 residues. The CDR3: CASSLETSYEQYF. DNA of the CDR3: TGTGCCAGCAGCTTAGAAACGTCCTACGAGCAGTACTTC.

The J gene is TRBJ2-7, the V gene TRBV7-9; D not certain. V shed 5 bases and J shed 7 bases, with 15 bases lying between them. Germline loops: CDR1 SEHNR, CDR2 FQNEAQ (reference sequence). The CDR3 contains 13 residues. The CDR3 protein is CASSKPGSREQYV. The DNA of the CDR3 is TGTGCCAGCAGCAAACCGGGCTCACGGGAGCAGTACGTC.

This clonotype was observed many times. The chain is built from TRBV2 and TRBJ2-2; 9 nucleotides agree with TRBD2. V shed 5 bases and J 8 bases; nucleotides not matched to a gene: 12. Germline lookup yields CDR1 SNHLY and CDR2 FYNNEI. This CDR3 region has 16 residues. Here the CDR3 reads CASSTPVGSGSGELFF. CDR3 in DNA: TGTGCCAGCAGTACCCCGGTGGGTAGCGGGAGTGGGGAGCTGTTTTTT.

This clonotype came up a few times. This chain links TRBV3-1 with TRBJ1-1, with D possibly TRBD1 on 5 matching bases. CDR3 length: 14 amino acids. Germline V lookup: CDR1 LGHDT, CDR2 YNNKEL (reference sequence). V was pared by 3 bases and J by 7 bases, with 15 bases between. DNA for the CDR3: TGTGCCAGCAGCCACTGGCAGGGTTCCTTTGAAGCTTTCTTT. It codes for CASSHWQGSFEAFF.

There are a few counts of this clonotype. The chain carries TRBV20-1 and TRBJ2-1; maybe TRBD2 (6 bases). V was cut by 0 bases and J by 8 bases, with 11 bases left in between. This CDR3 is built from 13 residues. Germline V gene lookup returns CDR1 DFQATT and CDR2 SNEGSKA (reference sequence). CDR3 loop: CSARDGRRDEQFF. The CDR3 nucleotides read TGCAGTGCTAGAGATGGGAGGAGGGATGAGCAGTTCTTC.

The rearrangement joins TRBV23-1 to TRBJ2-6; no reliable D call. TRBV23-1 is treated as an ORF (open reading frame) with a function not yet certain. The CDR3 loop spans 15 amino acids. V lost 7 bases to trimming and J lost 0 bases, with 10 bases between them. CDR3: CASTRMSSGANVLTF. The CDR3 bases are TGCGCCAGCACTAGGATGAGCTCTGGGGCCAACGTCCTGACTTTC.

V and J are TRBV7-9 and TRBJ2-5; TRBD2 matches at 9 bases. The CDR3 covers 15 residues. From germline, CDR1 is SEHNR and CDR2 FQNEAQ (reference sequence). The V gene end was trimmed by 1 base and the J gene end by 5 bases; junction bases not matched to a gene: 5. The CDR3: CASSLEREAGETQYF. CDR3 coding DNA: TGTGCCAGCAGCTTAGAGCGGGAGGCCGGGGAGACCCAGTACTTC. Variable domain in full (rest from reference TRBV7-9 and TRBJ2-5): DTGVSQNPRHKITKRGQNVTFRCDPISEHNRLYWYRQTLGQGPEFLTYFQNEAQLEKSRLLSDRFSAERPKGSFSTLEIQRTEQGDSAMYLCASSLEREAGETQYFGPGTRLLVL.

This clonotype was found many times. This sequence joins TRBV29-1 and TRBJ1-1; possibly TRBD1 for D (5 bases). CDR1 and CDR2 (germline): SQVTM, ANQGSEA. The CDR3 extends over 13 amino acids. The germline V and J ends were trimmed by 6 bases and 0 bases, with 11 bases remaining between them. Written as DNA, the CDR3 is TGCAGCGTCGCCGGGACGTTGAACACTGAAGCTTTCTTT. It is translated as CSVAGTLNTEAFF. The full variable domain, in which reference TRBV29-1 and TRBJ1-1 provide the parts outside the CDR3, is SAVISQKPSRDICQRGTSLTIQCQVDSQVTMMFWYRQQPGQSLTLIATANQGSEATYESGFVIDKFPISRPNLTFSTLTVSNMSPEDSSIYLCSVAGTLNTEAFFGQGTRLTVV.

This clonotype was seen a handful of times. The rearrangement links TRBV5-6 to TRBJ1-5, with D possibly matching TRBD1 (5 bases). V lost 4 bases, J lost 1 base, and 18 bases lay in between. The V gene's germline CDR1 is SGHDT and CDR2 YYEEEE. The CDR3 covers 17 residues. CDR3 protein: CASSPTRGVGSNQPQHF. In DNA form, the CDR3 reads TGTGCCAGCAGCCCAACACGGGGGGTAGGGAGCAATCAGCCCCAGCATTTT. Variable domain in full (rest from reference TRBV5-6 and TRBJ1-5): DAGVTQSPTHLIKTRGQQVTLRCSPKSGHDTVSWYQQALGQGPQFIFQYYEEEERQRGNFPDRFSGHQFPNYSSELNVNALLLGDSALYLCASSPTRGVGSNQPQHFGDGTRLSIL.

The CDR3 nucleotides read TGTGCCAGCAGTTTGGGTGGTTATGATCAGTACTTC. As protein: CASSLGGYDQYF. This chain uses TRBV28 with TRBJ2-4; no clear D gene. The CDR3 loop spans 12 amino acids. Germline V gene sequence: CDR1 MDHEN, CDR2 SYDVKM. V was clipped by 3 bases and J by 12 bases, with 12 bases between them. Supplemented by reference TRBV28 and TRBJ2-4, the full variable domain reads DVKVTQSSRYLVKRTGEKVFLECVQDMDHENMFWYRQDPGLGLRLIYFSYDVKMKEKGDIPEGYSVSREKKERFSLILESASTNQTSMYLCASSLGGYDQYFGAGTRLSVL.

This clonotype has at least ten counts. The CDR3 sequence: CATSTGLAGAYEQYF. In DNA, the CDR3 is TGTGCCACCAGCACGGGACTAGCGGGAGCATACGAGCAGTACTTC. This chain connects TRBV15 to TRBJ2-7, with 14 bases lining up with TRBD2. The trim removed 4 bases at V and 4 bases at J, leaving 3 bases unmatched. Germline lookup yields CDR1 LNHNV and CDR2 YYDKDF (reference sequence). This CDR3 comprises 15 residues.

Many counts were recorded for this clonotype. The rearrangement links TRBV7-8 to TRBJ2-7; weak D call: TRBD2 (6 bases). CDR1 and CDR2 from the germline V gene are SGHVS and FQNEAQ. The CDR3 covers 14 residues. V lost 5 bases and J 0 bases, leaving 11 bases between the germline ends. Written as DNA, the CDR3 is TGTGCCAGCAGCGGGCTAGCGTTCTCCTACGAGCAGTACTTC. Translated: CASSGLAFSYEQYF.

A few counts support this clonotype. The chain recombines TRBV29-1 with TRBJ1-1, with D unclear. The V gene lost 6 bases and the J gene lost 0 bases, with 11 bases spanning the gap. This CDR3 has 13 residues. Germline V gene lookup returns CDR1 SQVTM and CDR2 ANQGSEA. The CDR3 DNA is TGCAGCGTGAAATACAGTCTGAACACTGAAGCTTTCTTT. Translated, it gives CSVKYSLNTEAFF.

The rearrangement joins TRBV7-8 to TRBJ2-3, with D possibly matching TRBD1 (6 bases). This CDR3 is built from 15 residues. Germline loops: CDR1 SGHVS, CDR2 FQNEAQ. V dropped 5 bases and J dropped 4 bases, with 16 bases sitting between them. The CDR3 region is CASSQDRSSADTQYF. CDR3 DNA sequence: TGTGCCAGCAGCCAAGACAGGTCGAGCGCAGATACGCAGTATTTT.